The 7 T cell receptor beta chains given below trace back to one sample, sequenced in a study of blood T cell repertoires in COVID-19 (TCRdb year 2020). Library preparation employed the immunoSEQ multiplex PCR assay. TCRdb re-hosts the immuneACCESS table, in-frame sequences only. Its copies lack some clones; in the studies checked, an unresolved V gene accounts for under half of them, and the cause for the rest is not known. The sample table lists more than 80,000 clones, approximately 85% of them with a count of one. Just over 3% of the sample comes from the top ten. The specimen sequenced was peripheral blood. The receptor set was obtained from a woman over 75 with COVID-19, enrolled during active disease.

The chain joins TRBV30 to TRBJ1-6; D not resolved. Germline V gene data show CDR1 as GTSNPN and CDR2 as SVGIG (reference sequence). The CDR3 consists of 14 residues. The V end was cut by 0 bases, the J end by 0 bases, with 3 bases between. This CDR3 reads CAWSVNSYNSPLHF. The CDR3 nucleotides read TGTGCCTGGAGTGTCAACTCCTATAATTCACCCCTCCACTTT.

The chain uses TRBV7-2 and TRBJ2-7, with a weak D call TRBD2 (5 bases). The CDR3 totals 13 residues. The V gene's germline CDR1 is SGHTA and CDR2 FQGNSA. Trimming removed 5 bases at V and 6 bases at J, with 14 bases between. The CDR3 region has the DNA TGTGCCAGCAGCACGATGGACTTTCTCGAGCAGTACTTC. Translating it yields CASSTMDFLEQYF.

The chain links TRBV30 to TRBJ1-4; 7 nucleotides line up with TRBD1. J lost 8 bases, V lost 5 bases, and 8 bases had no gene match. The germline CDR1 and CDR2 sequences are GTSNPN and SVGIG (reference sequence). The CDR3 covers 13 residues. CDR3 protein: CAWGRQGREKLFF. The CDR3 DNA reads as TGTGCCTGGGGCCGACAGGGTAGGGAAAAACTGTTTTTT.

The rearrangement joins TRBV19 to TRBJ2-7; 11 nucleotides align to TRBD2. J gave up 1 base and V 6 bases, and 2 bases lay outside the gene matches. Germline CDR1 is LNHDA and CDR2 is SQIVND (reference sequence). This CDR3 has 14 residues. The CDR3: CASSVAGGSYEQYF. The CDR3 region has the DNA TGTGCCAGTAGCGTAGCGGGAGGGTCCTACGAGCAGTACTTC.

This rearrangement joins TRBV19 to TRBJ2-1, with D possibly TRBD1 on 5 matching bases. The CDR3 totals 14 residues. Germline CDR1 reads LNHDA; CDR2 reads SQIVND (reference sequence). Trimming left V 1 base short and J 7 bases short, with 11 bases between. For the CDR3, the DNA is TGTGCCAGTAGTATAGTAAGCAGGGCTAATGAGCAGTTCTTC. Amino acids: CASSIVSRANEQFF.

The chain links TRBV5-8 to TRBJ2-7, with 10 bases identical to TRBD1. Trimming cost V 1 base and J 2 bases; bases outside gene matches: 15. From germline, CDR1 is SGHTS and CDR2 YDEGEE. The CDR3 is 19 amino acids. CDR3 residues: CASSLRRQGAPTRTYEQYF. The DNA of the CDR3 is TGTGCCAGCAGCTTGAGGAGACAGGGGGCCCCGACTCGTACCTACGAGCAGTACTTC.

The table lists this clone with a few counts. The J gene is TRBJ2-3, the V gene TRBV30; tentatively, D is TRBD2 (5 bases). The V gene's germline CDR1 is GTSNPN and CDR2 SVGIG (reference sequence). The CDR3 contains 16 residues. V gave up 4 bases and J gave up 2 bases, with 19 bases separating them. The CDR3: CAWMLPWTYLTDTQYF. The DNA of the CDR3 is TGTGCCTGGATGCTACCCTGGACTTACCTCACAGATACGCAGTATTTT.